The source of this T cell receptor beta chain is a study of T cell responses to AZD1222 COVID-19 vaccine. Turning to the study itself: Second-dose intervals of approximately 4 or approximately 12 weeks were pooled. Overall study findings and caveats: Every sample of the repertoires postdated the peak T cell response. Clonal diversity was possibly underestimated; the donors were predominantly white British and more often female. Spike-specific TCR depth and breadth grew after two AZD1222 doses.

The assay was immunoSEQ multiplex PCR, and TCRdb's table has in-frame clones only and misses some. In the table there are 90,000 to 120,000 clones, around 94% of which are singletons. Turning to this clone: Its antigen is not known.

The V end was cut by 4 bases, the J end by 0 bases, with 12 bases between. The CDR3 extends over 15 amino acids. Per the germline V gene, CDR1 is LGHDT and CDR2 is YNNKEL (reference sequence). This chain connects TRBV3-1 (or the pseudogene TRBV3-2) to TRBJ1-1; D is unclear. This specimen consisted of peripheral blood, obtained on day 0 of AZD1222 vaccination. This clonotype was obtained from an adult in good health. The CDR3 DNA reads as TGTGCCAGCAGCCGAGCCACTTCAGTGAACACTGAAGCTTTCTTT. It specifies CASSRATSVNTEAFF.